A selection of T cell receptor beta chains follows, all from one sample in a study of T cell responses to AZD1222 COVID-19 vaccine. Method: immunoSEQ multiplex PCR; TCRdb's copy keeps in-frame clones and lacks some. In the table there are almost 70,000 clones, around 78% of which are singletons. The material was peripheral blood, obtained 28 days after the second AZD1222 dose. Every receptor here comes from an adult who received the AZD1222 COVID-19 vaccine. Each CDR3 is given with its conserved first and last residue. D genes are given only for firm matches. Clone size, where shown, is once, few, many, or a class for clones that have expanded.

d_gene	v_gene	abundance	j_gene	CDR3nt	CDR3aa
TRBD2	TRBV5-6	-	TRBJ2-2	TGTGCCAGCAGCCTAGCGGGAGGGCCGGGGACCGGGGAGCTGTTTTTT	CASSLAGGPGTGELFF
TRBD1	TRBV2	-	TRBJ2-4	TGTGCCAGCAGCCAGGGACAGGCCAAAAACATTCAGTACTTC	CASSQGQAKNIQYF
-	TRBV5-6	few	TRBJ1-2	TGTGCCAGCAGCCCGGGAGGGAACTATGGCTACACCTTC	CASSPGGNYGYTF
-	TRBV19	-	TRBJ2-7	TGTGCCAGTAGTCGGGACCCCTACGAGCAGTACTTC	CASSRDPYEQYF
TRBD1	TRBV27	-	TRBJ1-2	TGTGCCAGCACCACAGGGGGCGCAGGTGCTGGCTACACCTTC	CASTTGGAGAGYTF
-	TRBV29-1	-	TRBJ2-3	TGCAGCGTTGAACTATGGCAGTCGGTAAACACAGATACGCAGTATTTT	CSVELWQSVNTDTQYF
-	TRBV18	-	TRBJ2-7	TGTGCCAGCTCACCACCGAGGTCAATAGCCTACGAGCAGTACTTC	CASSPPRSIAYEQYF
TRBD2	TRBV6-5	-	TRBJ2-1	TGTGCCAGCAGTTATTCGGGGGGGGCCGGGGATGAGCAGTTCTTC	CASSYSGGAGDEQFF
TRBD1	TRBV2	-	TRBJ2-7	TGTGCCAGCAACGCCGGGACAGGGGTTGACGAGCAGTACTTC	CASNAGTGVDEQYF
-	TRBV13	-	TRBJ1-2	TGTGCCAGCAGCTCATCTCAAATTCTAAACTATGGCTACACCTTC	CASSSSQILNYGYTF
-	TRBV6-6	-	TRBJ1-1	TGTGCCAGCAGTTACTCGAGTAAGCTGGGCACTGAAGCTTTCTTT	CASSYSSKLGTEAFF
-	TRBV29-1	-	TRBJ1-2	TGCAGCGTTGTGTTGTGGACTTCGGTGCCTGGCTACACCTTC	CSVVLWTSVPGYTF
TRBD1	TRBV6-6	-	TRBJ1-4	TGTGCCAGCAGCCGACAGGGGGCAGGGGAAAAACTGTTTTTT	CASSRQGAGEKLFF
-	TRBV13	-	TRBJ2-1	TGTGCCAGCAGCTTAAAGTCATTTGAGCAGTTCTTC	CASSLKSFEQFF
-	TRBV11-2	once	TRBJ2-3	TGTGCCAGCAGCTTAGATAGATACACAGATACGCAGTATTTT	CASSLDRYTDTQYF
TRBD2	TRBV5-1	few	TRBJ2-7	TGCGCTAGCGGGGGATCTGCGTACGAGCAGTACTTC	CASGGSAYEQYF
-	TRBV5-1	-	TRBJ2-1	TGCGCCAGCAGCTTGGGATTTAGGGACACTACTTATTTGTTCTTC	CASSLGFRDTTYLFF
-	TRBV27	-	TRBJ1-6	TGTGCCAGCAGTTTATCGGGGGTTTTTTACTCCTATAATTCACCCCTCCACTTT	CASSLSGVFYSYNSPLHF
-	TRBV7-9	-	TRBJ2-7	TGTGCCAGCAGCTCCGGGACTGTCTACGAGCAGTACTTC	CASSSGTVYEQYF